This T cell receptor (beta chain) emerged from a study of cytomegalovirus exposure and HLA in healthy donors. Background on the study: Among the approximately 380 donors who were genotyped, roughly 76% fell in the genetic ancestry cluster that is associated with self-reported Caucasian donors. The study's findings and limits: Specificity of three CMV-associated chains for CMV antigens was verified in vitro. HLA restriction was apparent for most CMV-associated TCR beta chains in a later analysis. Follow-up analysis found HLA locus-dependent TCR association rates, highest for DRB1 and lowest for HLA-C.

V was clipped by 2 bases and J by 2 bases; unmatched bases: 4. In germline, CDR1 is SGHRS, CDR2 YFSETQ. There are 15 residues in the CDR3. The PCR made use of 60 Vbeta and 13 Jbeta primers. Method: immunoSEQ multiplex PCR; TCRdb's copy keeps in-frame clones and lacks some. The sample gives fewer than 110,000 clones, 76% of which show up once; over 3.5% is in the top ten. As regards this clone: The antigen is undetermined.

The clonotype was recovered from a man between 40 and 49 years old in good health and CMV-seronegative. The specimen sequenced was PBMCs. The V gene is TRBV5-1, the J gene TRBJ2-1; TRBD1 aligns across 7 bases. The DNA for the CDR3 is TGCGCCAGCAGCTTTACAGGGGTTACCTACAATGAGCAGTTCTTC. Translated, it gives CASSFTGVTYNEQFF.